The rows below give T cell receptor beta chains drawn from one sample of a study of blood T cell repertoires in COVID-19. The assay was immunoSEQ multiplex PCR, and TCRdb's table has in-frame clones only and misses some. The sample consists of a few hundred thousand clones, more than 75% of them appearing once. The sequencing input was PBMCs or T cells enriched from blood (not recorded which). The receptor set was obtained from a woman between 55 and 75 years old in a cohort exposed to, infected with or recovered from COVID-19 (not recorded which). Each CDR3 is given without its conserved first and last residue. The order of the fields is J gene, V gene, CDR3 protein.

j_call: TRBJ2-7; v_call: TRBV18; cdr3_aa: ASTPSQGNEQY
j_call: TRBJ1-1; v_call: TRBV6-4; cdr3_aa: ASSDSQGWGTEAF
j_call: TRBJ2-1; v_call: TRBV15; cdr3_aa: ATSPRGFSYNEQF
j_call: TRBJ1-3; v_call: TRBV5-1; cdr3_aa: ASSYEGADGNTIY
j_call: TRBJ2-7; v_call: TRBV7-3; cdr3_aa: ASSLQGASGFSSYEQY
j_call: TRBJ1-3; v_call: TRBV13; cdr3_aa: ASSLGGKGNTIY
j_call: TRBJ2-3; v_call: TRBV10-1; cdr3_aa: ASSEGTRAQY
j_call: TRBJ2-5; v_call: TRBV6-2/TRBV6-3; cdr3_aa: ASSPPGAGKTQY
j_call: TRBJ2-7; v_call: TRBV7-6; cdr3_aa: ASSLGAEDEQY
j_call: TRBJ2-3; v_call: TRBV27; cdr3_aa: ASSLSNQWASGASTDTQY
j_call: TRBJ2-4; v_call: TRBV10-2; cdr3_aa: ASSQILVPILAKNIQY
j_call: TRBJ1-2; v_call: TRBV2; cdr3_aa: ASRNRGHGYT
j_call: TRBJ2-1; v_call: TRBV11-3; cdr3_aa: ASSLKGVEQF
j_call: TRBJ2-3; v_call: TRBV19; cdr3_aa: ASSIDRPDRGRVDTQY
j_call: TRBJ2-3; v_call: TRBV7-9; cdr3_aa: ASRRTDTQY
j_call: TRBJ1-5; v_call: TRBV5-1; cdr3_aa: ASSWTGDSNQPQH
j_call: TRBJ1-5; v_call: TRBV7-9; cdr3_aa: ASSSRTGDQPQH
j_call: TRBJ1-2; v_call: TRBV4-2; cdr3_aa: ASGRDRVNYGYT
j_call: TRBJ2-7; v_call: TRBV29-1; cdr3_aa: SVELGQKHSYEQY
j_call: TRBJ1-2; v_call: TRBV28; cdr3_aa: ASTRSGASYGYT
j_call: TRBJ1-2; v_call: TRBV10-3; cdr3_aa: AISESGALDGYT
j_call: TRBJ2-5; v_call: TRBV3-1/TRBV3-2; cdr3_aa: ASSQDRMETQY
j_call: TRBJ1-5; v_call: TRBV16; cdr3_aa: ASSHRASFDQPQH
j_call: TRBJ2-7; v_call: TRBV4-1; cdr3_aa: ASSQDSSGKGYEQY
j_call: TRBJ1-3; v_call: TRBV5-4; cdr3_aa: ASSSRDRGRNTIY
j_call: TRBJ2-2; v_call: TRBV9; cdr3_aa: ASSPDRGRTGELF
j_call: TRBJ1-1; v_call: TRBV6-5; cdr3_aa: ASSYSPTGGRTEAF
j_call: TRBJ2-7; v_call: TRBV3-1/TRBV3-2; cdr3_aa: ASSQSLTSWYEQY
j_call: TRBJ1-1; v_call: TRBV21-1; cdr3_aa: ASSKEGLRAF
j_call: TRBJ2-5; v_call: TRBV28; cdr3_aa: ASSSPAGGGRTQY
j_call: TRBJ1-5; v_call: TRBV6-5; cdr3_aa: ASQSRGQPQH
j_call: TRBJ1-1; v_call: TRBV28; cdr3_aa: ASSFRTGVQEAF
j_call: TRBJ1-1; v_call: TRBV5-1; cdr3_aa: ASSLTDTEAF
j_call: TRBJ1-4; v_call: TRBV7-9; cdr3_aa: ASSLEGFDEKLF
j_call: TRBJ2-1; v_call: TRBV2; cdr3_aa: ASSGARGTDNEQF
j_call: TRBJ1-6; v_call: TRBV9; cdr3_aa: ASSVGGGISPLH
j_call: TRBJ1-2; v_call: TRBV5-1; cdr3_aa: ASSLGGQGNYGYT
j_call: TRBJ2-6; v_call: TRBV28; cdr3_aa: ASTRGLAPSGANVLT
j_call: TRBJ2-7; v_call: TRBV7-8; cdr3_aa: ASSPPGLLSSSYEQY
j_call: TRBJ2-7; v_call: TRBV27; cdr3_aa: ASSYRGSYEQY
j_call: TRBJ2-7; v_call: TRBV10-2; cdr3_aa: ASSPGLAGVEQY
j_call: TRBJ2-7; v_call: TRBV11-2; cdr3_aa: ASSRRGGQY
j_call: TRBJ2-7; v_call: TRBV6-5; cdr3_aa: ASSSPSGRIVEQY
j_call: TRBJ1-6; v_call: TRBV28; cdr3_aa: ATLSQNSPLH
j_call: TRBJ2-5; v_call: TRBV5-1; cdr3_aa: ASSSVPGQVRETQY
j_call: TRBJ1-4; v_call: TRBV5-1; cdr3_aa: ASSLMRGGNEKLF
j_call: TRBJ2-5; v_call: TRBV6-6; cdr3_aa: ASSRRGEETQY
j_call: TRBJ2-5; v_call: TRBV6-5; cdr3_aa: ASKGLAQETQY
j_call: TRBJ1-6; v_call: TRBV7-9; cdr3_aa: ASSVTGDNSPLH
j_call: TRBJ2-3; v_call: TRBV5-1; cdr3_aa: ASSLEGTSGSLTDTQY